What follows describes a single TCR beta chain. Its antigen is unidentified. RNA amounts of roughly 0.5 to 1 ug underwent reverse transcription with random hexamers. A multiplex approach, immunoSEQ multiplex PCR, amplified TCR beta CDR3 across 54 Vbeta and 13 Jbeta. Each CDR3 protein is one row after TCRdb ran MiXCR on the immunoSEQ multiplex PCR reads. Of about 81,000 distinct CDR3 sequences listed, 94% were seen once; the top ten hold 0.85% to 1%. This CDR3 spans 15 amino acids. V lost 0 bases to trimming and J lost 3 bases, with 11 bases between them. Germline CDR1 is LGHNA and CDR2 is YSLEER. TEMRA cells were enriched by FACS, and CD4+ and CD8+ T cells were negatively isolated. This specimen belongs to a study of CD8 T cells in Susac syndrome. Study overall: Patients with Susac syndrome were therapy-naive, treated with corticosteroids, or treated with intravenous immunoglobulin alone when blood was collected.

Study results and limitations: Susac syndrome CD8+ repertoires were clonally expanded, most strongly in CD8+ TEMRA cells.

The chain is built from TRBV4-3 and TRBJ1-1; D ambiguous. This sequence originates from a human donor with Susac syndrome. The sequencing input was CD8+ T cells from PBMCs. CDR3 sequence: CASSQERGLDTEAFF. In nucleotides, the CDR3 is TGCGCCAGCAGCCAAGAACGCGGATTGGACACTGAAGCTTTCTTT.